This is a list of T cell receptor beta chains from one sample in a study of blood T cell repertoires in COVID-19. Assay: immunoSEQ multiplex PCR; the TCRdb copy retains only in-frame clones and omits some. The sample includes about 250,000 clones, about 89% of them seen just once. Sequenced: PBMCs or T cells enriched from blood (not recorded which). Receptors were obtained from a middle-aged man who had recovered from COVID-19. Both conserved end residues are part of each CDR3. The D gene is left open where the match is weak. Rows give clone size only sometimes, using once, few, many, or a class for an expanded clone.

V gene: TRBV5-1
clone size: -
D gene: -
J gene: TRBJ2-5
CDR3 DNA: TGCGCCAGCAGCCCTGGCGGCCGGTTTGCACAAGAGACCCAGTACTTC
CDR3 protein: CASSPGGRFAQETQYF

V gene: TRBV7-2
clone size: -
D gene: -
J gene: TRBJ1-5
CDR3 DNA: TGTGCCAGCAGCAAGGAGGGTCAGCCCCAGCATTTT
CDR3 protein: CASSKEGQPQHF

V gene: TRBV27
clone size: -
D gene: -
J gene: TRBJ1-5
CDR3 DNA: TGTGCCAGCAGTTTATATTTCGGTCAGCCCCAGCATTTT
CDR3 protein: CASSLYFGQPQHF

V gene: TRBV7-2
clone size: once
D gene: TRBD2
J gene: TRBJ2-5
CDR3 DNA: TGTGCCAGCAGCGATACTAGAGTGCGGCGGGGGATTGGGGAGACCCAGTACTTC
CDR3 protein: CASSDTRVRRGIGETQYF

V gene: TRBV6-5
clone size: -
D gene: TRBD1
J gene: TRBJ1-2
CDR3 DNA: TGTGCCAGCGCCTACCGGGACAGCTACTATGGCTACACCTTC
CDR3 protein: CASAYRDSYYGYTF

V gene: TRBV30
clone size: -
D gene: TRBD1
J gene: TRBJ1-5
CDR3 DNA: TGTGCCTGGAGTGTACATGGGACAGGGGTTCAGCCCCAGCATTTT
CDR3 protein: CAWSVHGTGVQPQHF

V gene: TRBV12-5
clone size: -
D gene: -
J gene: TRBJ2-4
CDR3 DNA: TGTGCTAGTGGGCAAACAGGGTCGAAAAACATTCAGTACTTC
CDR3 protein: CASGQTGSKNIQYF

V gene: TRBV19
clone size: -
D gene: TRBD1
J gene: TRBJ2-2
CDR3 DNA: TGTGCCAGTATTTCGCTTCGTTCTACCGGGACAGGGATGACCGGGGAGCTGTTTTTT
CDR3 protein: CASISLRSTGTGMTGELFF

V gene: TRBV2
clone size: -
D gene: TRBD2
J gene: TRBJ2-3
CDR3 DNA: TGTGCCAGCAGTAAACTCTCGACTAGCGGAGATACGCAGTATTTT
CDR3 protein: CASSKLSTSGDTQYF

V gene: TRBV5-8
clone size: -
D gene: -
J gene: TRBJ1-1
CDR3 DNA: TGTGCCAGCAGCTCATCTAGACAGATGAACACTGAAGCTTTCTTT
CDR3 protein: CASSSSRQMNTEAFF

V gene: TRBV28
clone size: -
D gene: -
J gene: TRBJ1-6
CDR3 DNA: TGTGCCAGCAGTTTAAAAGCAGGTTCCAATTCACCCCTCCACTTT
CDR3 protein: CASSLKAGSNSPLHF

V gene: TRBV4-3
clone size: -
D gene: -
J gene: TRBJ2-2
CDR3 DNA: TGCGCCAGCAGCCAAGAAATAGGCAGGGGTCGGGAGCTGTTTTTT
CDR3 protein: CASSQEIGRGRELFF

V gene: TRBV7-9
clone size: -
D gene: TRBD2
J gene: TRBJ2-1
CDR3 DNA: TGTGCCAGCAGCTCCGTCGGACTAGCGGGGGGGCCTCGTGCGTTCTTC
CDR3 protein: CASSSVGLAGGPRAFF

V gene: TRBV3-1/TRBV3-2
clone size: -
D gene: -
J gene: TRBJ2-7
CDR3 DNA: TGTGCCAGCAGCCAGCCGGGGCGCGGAGGGGCGTACTACGAGCAGTACTTC
CDR3 protein: CASSQPGRGGAYYEQYF

V gene: TRBV28
clone size: -
D gene: TRBD1
J gene: TRBJ1-2
CDR3 DNA: TGTGCCAGCAGTCTCCCGACAGGGGCGGGTAACTATGGCTACACCTTC
CDR3 protein: CASSLPTGAGNYGYTF

V gene: TRBV4-2
clone size: -
D gene: -
J gene: TRBJ2-6
CDR3 DNA: TGTGCCAGCAGCCCAACTCAAAGTCCTGGGGCCAACGTCCTGACTTTC
CDR3 protein: CASSPTQSPGANVLTF